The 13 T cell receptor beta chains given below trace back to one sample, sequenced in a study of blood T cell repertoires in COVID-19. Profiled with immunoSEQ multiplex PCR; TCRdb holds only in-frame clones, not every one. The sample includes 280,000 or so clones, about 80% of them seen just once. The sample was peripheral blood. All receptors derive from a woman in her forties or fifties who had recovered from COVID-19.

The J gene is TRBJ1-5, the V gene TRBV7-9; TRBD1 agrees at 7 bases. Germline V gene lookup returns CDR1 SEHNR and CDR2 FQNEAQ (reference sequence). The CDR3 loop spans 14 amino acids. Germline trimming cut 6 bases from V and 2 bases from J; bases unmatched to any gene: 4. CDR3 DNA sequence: TGTGCCAGCAGTCGACAGGGCGGCAATCAGCCCCAGCATTTT. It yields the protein CASSRQGGNQPQHF. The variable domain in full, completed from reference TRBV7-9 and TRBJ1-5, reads DTGVSQNPRHKITKRGQNVTFRCDPISEHNRLYWYRQTLGQGPEFLTYFQNEAQLEKSRLLSDRFSAERPKGSFSTLEIQRTEQGDSAMYLCASSRQGGNQPQHFGDGTRLSIL.

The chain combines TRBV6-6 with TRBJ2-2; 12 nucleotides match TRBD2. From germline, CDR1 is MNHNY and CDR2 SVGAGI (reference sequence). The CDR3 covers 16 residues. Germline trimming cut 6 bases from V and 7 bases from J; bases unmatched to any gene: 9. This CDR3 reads CASSPGLAGRGGELFF. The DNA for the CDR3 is TGTGCCAGCAGCCCCGGACTAGCGGGGCGGGGCGGGGAGCTGTTTTTT.

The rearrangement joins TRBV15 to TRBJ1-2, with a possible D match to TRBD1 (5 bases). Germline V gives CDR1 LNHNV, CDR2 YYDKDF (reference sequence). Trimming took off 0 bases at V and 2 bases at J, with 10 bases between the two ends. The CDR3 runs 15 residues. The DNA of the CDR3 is TGTGCCACCAGCAGAGACCCAGGGCTAAACTATGGCTACACCTTC. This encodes CATSRDPGLNYGYTF.

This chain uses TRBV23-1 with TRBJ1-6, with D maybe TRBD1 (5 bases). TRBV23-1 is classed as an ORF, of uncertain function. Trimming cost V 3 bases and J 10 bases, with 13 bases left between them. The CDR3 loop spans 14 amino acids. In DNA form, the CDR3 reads TGCGCCAGCAGTCATTATCAGGGCGGCTCACCCCTCCACTTT. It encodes CASSHYQGGSPLHF.

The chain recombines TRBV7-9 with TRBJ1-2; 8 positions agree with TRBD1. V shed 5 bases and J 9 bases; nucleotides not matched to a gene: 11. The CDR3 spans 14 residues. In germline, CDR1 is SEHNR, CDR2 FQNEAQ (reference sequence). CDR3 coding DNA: TGTGCCAGCAGCCAAGAACCAGGGGGCTTTAGCTACACCTTC. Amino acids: CASSQEPGGFSYTF.

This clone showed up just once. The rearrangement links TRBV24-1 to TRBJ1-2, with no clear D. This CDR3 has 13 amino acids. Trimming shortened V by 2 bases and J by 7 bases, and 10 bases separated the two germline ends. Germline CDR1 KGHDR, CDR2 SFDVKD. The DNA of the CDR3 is TGTGCCACCAGTGATTATGAGGGAATTGGCTACACCTTC. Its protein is CATSDYEGIGYTF.

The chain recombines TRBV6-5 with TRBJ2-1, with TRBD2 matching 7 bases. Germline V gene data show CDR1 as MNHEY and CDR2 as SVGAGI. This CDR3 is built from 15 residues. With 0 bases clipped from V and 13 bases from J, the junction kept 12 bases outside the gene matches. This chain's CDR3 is CASSYSTVRGFRQFF. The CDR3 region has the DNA TGTGCCAGCAGTTACTCGACCGTGCGGGGGTTCAGACAGTTCTTC.

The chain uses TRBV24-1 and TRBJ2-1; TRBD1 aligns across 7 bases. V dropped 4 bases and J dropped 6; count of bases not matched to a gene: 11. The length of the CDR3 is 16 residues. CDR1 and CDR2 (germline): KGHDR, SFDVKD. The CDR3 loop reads CATSDRQGSFLNEQFF. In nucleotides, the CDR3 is TGTGCCACCAGTGACCGACAGGGTTCGTTTCTCAATGAGCAGTTCTTC.

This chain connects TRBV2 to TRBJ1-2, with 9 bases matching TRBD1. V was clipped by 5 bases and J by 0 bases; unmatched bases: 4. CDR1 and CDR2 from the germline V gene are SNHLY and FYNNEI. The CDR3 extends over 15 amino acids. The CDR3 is CASSTRQGANYGYTF. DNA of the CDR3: TGTGCCAGCAGTACCCGACAGGGGGCTAACTATGGCTACACCTTC. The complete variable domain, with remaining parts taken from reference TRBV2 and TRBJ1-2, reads EPEVTQTPSHQVTQMGQEVILRCVPISNHLYFYWYRQILGQKVEFLVSFYNNEISEKSEIFDDQFSVERPDGSNFTLKIRSTKLEDSAMYFCASSTRQGANYGYTFGSGTRLTVV.

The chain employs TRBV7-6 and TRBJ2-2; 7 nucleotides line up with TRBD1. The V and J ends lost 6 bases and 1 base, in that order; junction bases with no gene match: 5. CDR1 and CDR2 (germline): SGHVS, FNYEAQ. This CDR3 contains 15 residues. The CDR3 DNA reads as TGTGCCAGCAGACCCGGGACAGTGAACACCGGGGAGCTGTTTTTT. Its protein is CASRPGTVNTGELFF.

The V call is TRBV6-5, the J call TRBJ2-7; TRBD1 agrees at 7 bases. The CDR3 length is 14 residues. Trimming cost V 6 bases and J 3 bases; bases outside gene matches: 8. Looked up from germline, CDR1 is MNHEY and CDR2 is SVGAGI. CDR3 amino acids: CASSRGQPLYEQYF. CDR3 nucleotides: TGTGCCAGCAGCCGGGGACAGCCTCTCTACGAGCAGTACTTC.

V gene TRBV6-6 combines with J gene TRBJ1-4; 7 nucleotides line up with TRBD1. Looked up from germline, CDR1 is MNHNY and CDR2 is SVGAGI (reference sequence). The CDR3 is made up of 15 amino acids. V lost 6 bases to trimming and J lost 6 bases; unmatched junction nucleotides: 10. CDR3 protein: CASRGTGTVDEKLFF. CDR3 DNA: TGTGCCAGCAGGGGGACCGGGACAGTGGATGAAAAACTGTTTTTT.

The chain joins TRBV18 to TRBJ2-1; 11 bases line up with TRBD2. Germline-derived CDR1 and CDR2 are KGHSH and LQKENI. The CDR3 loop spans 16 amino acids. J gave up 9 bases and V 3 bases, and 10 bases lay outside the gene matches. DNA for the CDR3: TGTGCCAGCTCACCCGGGACTAGCGGCACCTCCGGTGAGCAGTTCTTC. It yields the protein CASSPGTSGTSGEQFF.